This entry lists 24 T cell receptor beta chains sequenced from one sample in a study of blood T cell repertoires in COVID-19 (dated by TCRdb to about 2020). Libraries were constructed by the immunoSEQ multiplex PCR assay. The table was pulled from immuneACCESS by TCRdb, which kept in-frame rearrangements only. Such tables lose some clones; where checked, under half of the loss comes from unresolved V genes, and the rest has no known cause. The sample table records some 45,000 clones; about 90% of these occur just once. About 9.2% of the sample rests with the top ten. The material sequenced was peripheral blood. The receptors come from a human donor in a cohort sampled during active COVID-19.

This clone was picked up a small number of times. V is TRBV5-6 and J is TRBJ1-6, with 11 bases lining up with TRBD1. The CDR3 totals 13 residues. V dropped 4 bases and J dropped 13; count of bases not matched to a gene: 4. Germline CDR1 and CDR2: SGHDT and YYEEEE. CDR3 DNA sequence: TGTGCCAGCAGCCATGGGACAGGGGGGCCCCTCCACTTT. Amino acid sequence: CASSHGTGGPLHF.

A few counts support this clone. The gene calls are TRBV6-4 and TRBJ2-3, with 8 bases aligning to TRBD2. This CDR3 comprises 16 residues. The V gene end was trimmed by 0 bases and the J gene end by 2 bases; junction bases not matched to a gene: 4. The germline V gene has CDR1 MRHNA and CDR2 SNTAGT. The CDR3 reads CASSDSASGSTDTQYF. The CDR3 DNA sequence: TGTGCCAGCAGTGACTCAGCTAGCGGGTCCACAGATACGCAGTATTTT.

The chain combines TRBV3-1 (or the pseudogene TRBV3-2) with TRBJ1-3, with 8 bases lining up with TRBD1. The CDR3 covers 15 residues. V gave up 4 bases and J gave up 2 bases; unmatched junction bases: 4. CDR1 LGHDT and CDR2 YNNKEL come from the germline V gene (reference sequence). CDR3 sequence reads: CASSLSDRAGNTIYF. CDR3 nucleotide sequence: TGTGCCAGCAGCCTCTCGGACAGGGCTGGAAACACCATATATTTT.

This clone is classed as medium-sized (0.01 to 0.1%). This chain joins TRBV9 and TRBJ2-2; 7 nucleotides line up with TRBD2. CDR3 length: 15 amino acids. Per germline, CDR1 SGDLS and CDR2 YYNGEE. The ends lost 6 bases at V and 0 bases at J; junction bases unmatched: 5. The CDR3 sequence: CASTIGGANTGELFF. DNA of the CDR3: TGTGCCAGCACCATTGGGGGGGCGAACACCGGGGAGCTGTTTTTT.

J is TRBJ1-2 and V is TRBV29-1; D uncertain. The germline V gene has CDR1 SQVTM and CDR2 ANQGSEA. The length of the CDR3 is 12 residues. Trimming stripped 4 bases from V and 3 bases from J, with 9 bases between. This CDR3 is CSVVYTDYGYTF. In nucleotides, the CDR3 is TGCAGCGTTGTATATACAGACTATGGCTACACCTTC.

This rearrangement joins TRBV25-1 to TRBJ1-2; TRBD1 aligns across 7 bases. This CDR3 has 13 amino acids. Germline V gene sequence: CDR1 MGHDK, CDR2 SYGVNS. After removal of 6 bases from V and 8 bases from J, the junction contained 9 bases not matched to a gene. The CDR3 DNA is TGTGCCAGCAGCGCACAGGGGCTGAGGGGCTACACCTTC. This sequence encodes CASSAQGLRGYTF.

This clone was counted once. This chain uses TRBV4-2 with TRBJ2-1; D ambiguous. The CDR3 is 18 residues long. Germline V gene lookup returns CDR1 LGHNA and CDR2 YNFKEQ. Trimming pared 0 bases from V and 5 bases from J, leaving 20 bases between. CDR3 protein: CASSQDGVLAQPHNEQFF. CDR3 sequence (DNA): TGTGCCAGCAGCCAAGATGGAGTGCTGGCCCAACCCCACAATGAGCAGTTCTTC.

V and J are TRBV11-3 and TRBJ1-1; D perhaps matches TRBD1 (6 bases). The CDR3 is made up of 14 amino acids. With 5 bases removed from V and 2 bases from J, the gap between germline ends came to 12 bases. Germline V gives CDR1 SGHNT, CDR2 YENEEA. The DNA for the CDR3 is TGTGCCAGCAGCCCTTCCAGGGGTAACACTGAAGCTTTCTTT. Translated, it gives CASSPSRGNTEAFF.

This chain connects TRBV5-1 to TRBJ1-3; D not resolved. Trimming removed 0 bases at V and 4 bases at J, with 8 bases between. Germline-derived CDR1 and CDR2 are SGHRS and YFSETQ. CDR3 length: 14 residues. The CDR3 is CASSLGAGGNTIYF. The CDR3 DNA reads TGCGCCAGCAGCTTGGGGGCAGGAGGAAACACCATATATTTT.

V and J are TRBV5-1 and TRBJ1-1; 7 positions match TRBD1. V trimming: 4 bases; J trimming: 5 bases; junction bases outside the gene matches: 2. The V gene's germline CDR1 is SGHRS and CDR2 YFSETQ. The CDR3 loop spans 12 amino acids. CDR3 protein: CASSPTGTEAFF. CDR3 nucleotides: TGCGCCAGCAGCCCGACAGGGACTGAAGCTTTCTTT.

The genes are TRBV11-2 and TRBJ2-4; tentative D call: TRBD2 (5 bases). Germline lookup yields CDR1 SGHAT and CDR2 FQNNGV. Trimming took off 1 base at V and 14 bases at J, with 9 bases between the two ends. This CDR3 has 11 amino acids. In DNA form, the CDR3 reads TGTGCCAGCAGCTTAGGTGAGGGAGAGTACTTC. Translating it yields CASSLGEGEYF.

This CDR3 reads CASSVTGGHNEQFF. The CDR3 bases are TGTGCCAGCAGCGTAACGGGGGGCCACAATGAGCAGTTCTTC. V gene TRBV9 combines with J gene TRBJ2-1; D might be TRBD2 (7 bases). V lost 1 base, J lost 5 bases, and 10 bases lay in between. Germline V gene lookup returns CDR1 SGDLS and CDR2 YYNGEE. This CDR3 region has 14 residues.

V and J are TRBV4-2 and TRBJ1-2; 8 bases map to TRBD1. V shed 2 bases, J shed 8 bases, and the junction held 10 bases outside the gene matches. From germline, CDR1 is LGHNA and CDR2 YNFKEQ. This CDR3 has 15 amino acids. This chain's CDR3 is CASSQWGQGAGGYTF. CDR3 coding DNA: TGTGCCAGCAGCCAATGGGGCCAGGGGGCTGGAGGCTACACCTTC.

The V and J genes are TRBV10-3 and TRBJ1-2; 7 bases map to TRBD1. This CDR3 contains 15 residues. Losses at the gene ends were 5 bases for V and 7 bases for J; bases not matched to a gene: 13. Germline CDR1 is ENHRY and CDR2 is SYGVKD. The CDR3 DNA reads TGTGCCATCAGTCCCTCTACCGACAGGGATGGTGGCTACACCTTC. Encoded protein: CAISPSTDRDGGYTF.

In DNA form, the CDR3 reads TGTGCCAGCTCCCCGGGGCTAGCGGCCCAAGAGACCCAGTACTTC. Protein: CASSPGLAAQETQYF. The genes are TRBV18 and TRBJ2-5, with TRBD2 matching over 7 bases. The J segment lost 1 base and the V segment lost 6 bases, leaving 8 bases of the junction unmatched. This CDR3 spans 15 amino acids. The germline V gene encodes CDR1 KGHSH and CDR2 LQKENI.

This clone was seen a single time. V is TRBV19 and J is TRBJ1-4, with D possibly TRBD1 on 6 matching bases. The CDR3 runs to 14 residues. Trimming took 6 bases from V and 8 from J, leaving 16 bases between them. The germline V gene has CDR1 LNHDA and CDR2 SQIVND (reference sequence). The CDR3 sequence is CASRINREREKLFF. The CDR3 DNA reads TGTGCCAGTAGAATAAACAGGGAACGAGAAAAACTGTTTTTT.

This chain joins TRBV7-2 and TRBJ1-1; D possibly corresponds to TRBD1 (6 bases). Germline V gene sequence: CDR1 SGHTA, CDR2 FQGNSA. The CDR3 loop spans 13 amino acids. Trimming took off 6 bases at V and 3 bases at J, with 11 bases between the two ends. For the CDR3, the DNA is TGTGCCAGCAGTGGGCAGGGGTACACTGAAGCTTTCTTT. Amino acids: CASSGQGYTEAFF.

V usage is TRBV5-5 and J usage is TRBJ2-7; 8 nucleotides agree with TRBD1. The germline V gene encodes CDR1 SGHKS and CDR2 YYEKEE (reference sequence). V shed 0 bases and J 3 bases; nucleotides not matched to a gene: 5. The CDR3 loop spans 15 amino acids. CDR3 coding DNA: TGTGCCAGCAGCTTGGATCGGGACAGGAACTACGAGCAGTACTTC. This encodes CASSLDRDRNYEQYF.

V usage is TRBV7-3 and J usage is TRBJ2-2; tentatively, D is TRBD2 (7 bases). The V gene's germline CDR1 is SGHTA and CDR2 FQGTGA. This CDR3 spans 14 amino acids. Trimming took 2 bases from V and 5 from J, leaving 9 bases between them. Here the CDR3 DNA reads TGTGCCAGCAGCTTAGCGGGGGCTACCGGGGAGCTGTTTTTT. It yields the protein CASSLAGATGELFF.

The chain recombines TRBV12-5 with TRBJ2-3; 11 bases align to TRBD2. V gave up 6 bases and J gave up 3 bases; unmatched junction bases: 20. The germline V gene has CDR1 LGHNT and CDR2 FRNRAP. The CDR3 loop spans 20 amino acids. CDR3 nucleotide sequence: TGTGCTAGTGGCCCTACCATGGGACTAGCGGAACAAGGCGGGACAGATACGCAGTATTTT. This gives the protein CASGPTMGLAEQGGTDTQYF.

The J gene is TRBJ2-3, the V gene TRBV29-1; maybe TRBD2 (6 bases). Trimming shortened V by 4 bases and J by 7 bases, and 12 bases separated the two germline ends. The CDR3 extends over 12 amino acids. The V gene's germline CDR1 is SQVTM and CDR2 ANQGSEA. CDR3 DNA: TGCAGCGTTGCCGGGGGATCATATACGCAGTATTTT. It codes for CSVAGGSYTQYF.

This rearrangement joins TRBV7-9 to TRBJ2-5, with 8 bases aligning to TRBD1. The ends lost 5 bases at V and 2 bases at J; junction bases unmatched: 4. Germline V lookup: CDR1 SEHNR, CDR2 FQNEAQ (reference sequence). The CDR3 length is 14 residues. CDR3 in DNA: TGTGCCAGCAGCCCTAGACAGGGGCAAGAGACCCAGTACTTC. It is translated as CASSPRQGQETQYF.

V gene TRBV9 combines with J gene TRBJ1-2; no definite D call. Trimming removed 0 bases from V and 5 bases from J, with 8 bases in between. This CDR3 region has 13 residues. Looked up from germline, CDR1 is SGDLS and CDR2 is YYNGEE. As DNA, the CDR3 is TGTGCCAGCAGCGTAGGAGGCAGTTATGGCTACACCTTC. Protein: CASSVGGSYGYTF.

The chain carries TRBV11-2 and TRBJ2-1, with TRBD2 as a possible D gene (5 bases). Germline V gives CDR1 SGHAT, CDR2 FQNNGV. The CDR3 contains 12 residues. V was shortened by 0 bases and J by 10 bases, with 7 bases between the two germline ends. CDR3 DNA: TGTGCCAGCAGCTTAGATGGCGGGGAGCAGTTCTTC. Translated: CASSLDGGEQFF. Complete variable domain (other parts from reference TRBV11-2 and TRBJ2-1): EAGVAQSPRYKIIEKRQSVAFWCNPISGHATLYWYQQILGQGPKLLIQFQNNGVVDDSQLPKDRFSAERLKGVDSTLKIQPAKLEDSAVYLCASSLDGGEQFFGPGTRLTVL.